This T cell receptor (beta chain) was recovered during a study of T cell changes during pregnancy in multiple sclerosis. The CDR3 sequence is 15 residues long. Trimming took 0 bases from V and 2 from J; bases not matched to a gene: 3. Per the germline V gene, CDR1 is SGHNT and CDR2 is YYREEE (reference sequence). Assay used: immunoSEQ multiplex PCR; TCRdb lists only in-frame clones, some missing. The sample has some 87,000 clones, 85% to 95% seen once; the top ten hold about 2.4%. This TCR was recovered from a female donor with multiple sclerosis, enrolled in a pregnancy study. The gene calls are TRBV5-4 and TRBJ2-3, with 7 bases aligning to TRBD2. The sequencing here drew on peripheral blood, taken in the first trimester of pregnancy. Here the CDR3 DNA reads TGTGCCAGCAGCTTGGGGCTAGCGGACACAGATACGCAGTATTTT. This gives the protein CASSLGLADTDTQYF.